The present TCR beta chain was sequenced within a study of T cell repertoires in cytomegalovirus infection. Findings of the study overall: Cumulated frequencies of public TCR beta families served to identify carriers of CMV plus the relevant HLA. Clonotype analysis showed dominance of the ex vivo response by HLA-C-restricted CMV-specific TCR beta clonotypes.

With regard to this clonotype: What it recognizes is unknown. This CDR3 is missing its conserved last phenylalanine or tryptophan, likely due to a read error.

V was shortened by 1 base and J by 4 bases, with 8 bases between the two germline ends. CDR1 and CDR2 (germline): SGHTA, FQGNSA. There are 14 residues in the CDR3. TCRdb reprocessed the reads via MiXCR and lists one record per CDR3 protein. The table shows about 740,000 distinct CDR3 sequences, with 35% to 45% occurring only once. The TCR was taken from a human donor in good health (CMV status not recorded). Some clones in this sample may be carry-over from other donors' samples. The V gene is TRBV7-2, the J gene TRBJ1-3; D gene unclear. Sequenced sample: PBMCs. The CDR3 DNA reads as TGTGCCAGCAGCTTAGGGTCATCCGGAAACACCATATATTTG. It specifies CASSLGSSGNTIYL.